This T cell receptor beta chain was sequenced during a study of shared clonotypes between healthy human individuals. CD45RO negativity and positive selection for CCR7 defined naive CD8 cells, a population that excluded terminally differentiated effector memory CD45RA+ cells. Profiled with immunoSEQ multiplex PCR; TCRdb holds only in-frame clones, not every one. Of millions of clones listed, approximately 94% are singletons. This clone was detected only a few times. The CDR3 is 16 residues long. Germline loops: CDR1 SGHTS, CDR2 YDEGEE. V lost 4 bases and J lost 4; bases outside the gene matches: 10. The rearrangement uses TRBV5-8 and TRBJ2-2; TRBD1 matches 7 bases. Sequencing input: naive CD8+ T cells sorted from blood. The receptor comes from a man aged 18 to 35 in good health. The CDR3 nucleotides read TGTGCCAGCAGCCCATGGGCCGGGACAGTCACCGGGGAGCTGTTTTTT. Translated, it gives CASSPWAGTVTGELFF.